This T cell receptor beta chain was observed in a study of regulatory T cells in long-lasting Graves disease. Arm-PCR of CDR3 regions and iRepertoire HTBI primers were the basis on which TCR beta libraries were built. TCRdb reprocessed the multiplex PCR reads with MiXCR, giving one entry per CDR3 protein. Altogether roughly 350,000 distinct CDR3 sequences are present, roughly 17% being singletons, with the ten largest covering 30%. Study results and limitations: Thyroid tissue went unexamined; only peripheral blood was analyzed.

This clonotype was seen at least ten times. What it recognizes is unknown. Documented time point: newly diagnosed GD, antithyroid drugs for less than 3 months. PBMC RNA served as the TCR library source. These data were also reused for a study on T cells in Graves' hyperthyroidism and ophthalmopathy. That report adds: Carried out on the TCR CDR3, a first-round RT-PCR used the HTBI primer set. A 13 V-J signature model discriminated ophthalmopathy versus stable hyperthyroidism.

The TCR was taken from a man aged 40-50 years with Graves disease. The sample in question was peripheral blood mononuclear cells (PBMCs), obtained at new diagnosis, from a patient treated with antithyroid drugs.

In DNA, the CDR3 is TGTGCCAGCAGTGAATGGCAAGGTGGAAACACCATATATTTT. As protein: CASSEWQGGNTIYF. The genes are TRBV2 and TRBJ1-3; D remains unclear. Trimming took 2 bases from V and 3 from J, leaving 8 bases between them. The CDR3 sequence is 14 residues long. Germline V CDR1 and CDR2: SNHLY, FYNNEI.